This T cell receptor (beta chain) was recovered during a study of blood T cell repertoires in COVID-19. Assay: immunoSEQ multiplex PCR; the TCRdb copy retains only in-frame clones and omits some. Among about 100,000 clones listed, about 80% were seen once. V was cut by 5 bases and J by 2 bases, with 16 bases left in between. CDR1 and CDR2 from the germline V gene are MDHEN and SYDVKM. CDR3 length equals 16 residues. The gene calls are TRBV28 and TRBJ1-5; no definite D call. This TCR derives from a man aged 70 or older with active or convalescent COVID-19. The sample taken for sequencing was peripheral blood. CDR3 sequence (DNA): TGTGCCAGCAGTCCCTCCTCAGGCGGGGGCAATCAGCCCCAGCATTTT. Encoded protein: CASSPSSGGGNQPQHF.